This TCR beta chain stems from a study of cytomegalovirus exposure and HLA in healthy donors (dated by TCRdb to the late 2010s). A note on the overall study: According to a later analysis, one platform produced both the 110 or so validation repertoires and the approximately 660 repertoires of the first cohort. The aim of the study was to test whether cataloging public T cell receptors could identify signatures of past pathogen exposure. Along with the approximately 650-subject first cohort, a separate validation cohort of 120 different subjects was used. To predict cytomegalovirus infection status, the study brought together high-throughput TCR immunosequencing, statistical association of individual TCRs with disease status, and machine learning. The study at large found these results: In vitro tests confirmed that a few of the cytomegalovirus-associated TCR beta chains recognize cytomegalovirus antigens. Cytomegalovirus status was reported to be diagnosed by the classifier with high specificity and sensitivity in both the original and validation cohorts. A later analysis found that TCRs clustered in the first cohort also tended to co-occur in the 95 to 150 validation repertoires, with approximately 95% of cluster scores above 0. The authors suggested that the approach could potentially be generalized to other disease states and immunological phenotypes. The study listed 150 to 200 TCR beta chains as associated with cytomegalovirus. A later analysis lacked HLA typing for the validation cohort, so it scored co-occurrence in that cohort across all 110 or so repertoires. Across donors, most TCR sequences were observed very rarely, whereas some public TCRs were present in many individuals.

V is cut by 2 bases and J by 5 bases, and the space between the germline ends is 7 bases. The germline V gene (reference sequence) provides CDR1 SGHKS and CDR2 YYEKEE. The CDR3 covers 12 residues, taking in both the cysteine and the phenylalanine. Only the CDR3 portion is preserved as DNA: 36 bases, with reading frame beginning at the first base. The donors belonged to the validation cohort of about 120 subjects, which was separate from the roughly 700-subject first cohort. As regards this clone: No antigen is known for it. Base qualities are not provided; no much larger clone lies one nucleotide away.

Receptor amplification or capture employed the immunoSEQ multiplex PCR assay. The published analysis was carried out like this. A statistical classification framework was built for diagnosing cytomegalovirus status from the catalog of TCR beta chain sequences. TCRdb obtained this table from immuneACCESS and retained in-frame rearrangements with V and J assigned. These tables miss some clones; where compared with another copy, unresolved V genes account for less than half of the shortfall, and the remainder is unexplained. V, J and clone size were drawn from that table, and D and trimming were deduced from the DNA. The sample table contains about 180,000 clones; only one count was recorded for around 84% of them. The ten largest clones take up about 17% of the sample.

The source is a young man in good health and CMV-seropositive. The rearranged segments are TRBV5-5 and TRBJ1-1; perhaps TRBD1 is the D gene, with 5 bases matching. Source material: PBMCs. CDR3 reads: CASSFAGTEAFF. In nucleotides, the sequence is TGTGCCAGCAGCTTCGCAGGGACTGAAGCTTTCTTT.